The 13 T cell receptor beta chains presented below share a single source sample, sequenced in a study of blood T cell repertoires in COVID-19 (dated by TCRdb to 2020 to 2022). Library creation used the immunoSEQ multiplex PCR assay. This is the immuneACCESS table as TCRdb keeps it, with only in-frame sequences that have V and J called. A part of the clones is gone; compared with another copy, unresolved V genes explain less than half, and the rest is unexplained. For this sample there are some 48,000 clones; 70% to 85% appear just once. Together, the top ten hold 7.5% to 8.5% of the sample. The sample taken for sequencing was peripheral blood. All receptors derive from a human donor in a cohort sampled during active COVID-19.

The chain joins TRBV7-2 to TRBJ1-5; perhaps TRBD1 as D (5 bases). Trimming took off 2 bases at V and 5 bases at J, with 13 bases between the two ends. Germline V CDR1 and CDR2: SGHTA, FQGNSA. The CDR3 has 15 residues. CDR3 region: CASSLYQGWDQPQHF. CDR3 in DNA: TGTGCCAGCAGCTTATATCAGGGTTGGGATCAGCCCCAGCATTTT.

The chain carries TRBV28 and TRBJ2-2; 8 nucleotides match TRBD1. Trimming removed 4 bases from V and 1 base from J; junction bases left unmatched: 5. CDR1 is MDHEN, CDR2 SYDVKM, per germline. The CDR3 is made up of 16 amino acids. The CDR3 nucleotides read TGTGCCAGCAGTTCCGCCGGGACAGGGAACACCGGGGAGCTGTTTTTT. This gives the protein CASSSAGTGNTGELFF.

The chain uses TRBV12-2 and TRBJ2-7; the D call of TRBD2 is as the table states it, not checked on the DNA. TRBV12-2 is a recognized pseudogene. The CDR3 totals 14 residues. The CDR3 DNA follows: TGTGCAAGTCGGGCTATAGCGGTAGCCTACGAGCAGTACTTC. It specifies CASRAIAVAYEQYF.

This clone was found a few times. The chain links TRBV7-2 to TRBJ2-7, with 11 bases that match TRBD2. V shed 5 bases and J 1 base; nucleotides not matched to a gene: 4. Germline CDR1 reads SGHTA; CDR2 reads FQGNSA. The CDR3 consists of 15 residues. CDR3 sequence: CASSPRTSGSYEQYF. In nucleotides, the CDR3 is TGTGCCAGCAGCCCCCGGACTAGCGGGTCCTACGAGCAGTACTTC. Full variable domain (missing parts from reference TRBV7-2 and TRBJ2-7): GAGVSQSPSNKVTEKGKDVELRCDPISGHTALYWYRQSLGQGLEFLIYFQGNSAPDKSGLPSDRFSAERTGGSVSTLTIQRTQQEDSAVYLCASSPRTSGSYEQYFGPGTRLTVT.

V and J are TRBV28 and TRBJ1-2; possibly TRBD1 for D (6 bases). Germline lookup yields CDR1 MDHEN and CDR2 SYDVKM. Trimming left V 4 bases short and J 0 bases short, with 18 bases between. CDR3 size: 17 residues. This chain's CDR3 is CASSSGGYSSTNYGYTF. CDR3 nucleotide sequence: TGTGCCAGCAGTTCGGGGGGCTACAGTTCGACTAACTATGGCTACACCTTC.

The rearrangement links TRBV28 to TRBJ1-1; D call uncertain. Germline V gives CDR1 MDHEN, CDR2 SYDVKM. V was clipped by 2 bases and J by 3 bases, with 10 bases between them. This CDR3 region has 14 residues. CDR3 loop: CASSLPGRDTEAFF. DNA of the CDR3: TGTGCCAGCAGTTTACCCGGGAGGGACACTGAAGCTTTCTTT.

In this sample, this clone turned up once. The CDR3 nucleotides read TGTGCCAGCAGCCAGGACTGGCGGGTCGATGAGCAGTTCTTC. Its translation is CASSQDWRVDEQFF. This chain links TRBV11-2 with TRBJ2-1, with D perhaps matching TRBD2 (5 bases). The CDR3 sequence is 14 residues long. CDR1 is SGHAT, CDR2 FQNNGV, per germline. V was shortened by 5 bases and J by 8 bases, with 16 bases between the two germline ends.

V gene TRBV5-4 combines with J gene TRBJ2-5; no clear D gene. The CDR3 contains 13 residues. The V gene lost 1 base and the J gene lost 1 base, with 5 bases spanning the gap. Germline CDR1 is SGHNT and CDR2 is YYREEE (reference sequence). The chain's CDR3 is CASSLTAQETQYF. DNA for the CDR3: TGTGCCAGCAGCTTGACAGCCCAAGAGACCCAGTACTTC.

The chain links TRBV4-1 to TRBJ2-2, with a weak D call TRBD2 (5 bases). This CDR3 contains 18 residues. Germline CDR1 reads MGHRA; CDR2 reads YSYEKL. Trimming removed 0 bases from V and 5 bases from J, with 19 bases in between. For the CDR3, the DNA is TGCGCCAGCAGCCAAGATTGGGATAGCGACCTCATAACCGGGGAGCTGTTTTTT. Its translation: CASSQDWDSDLITGELFF.

The chain has TRBV30 and TRBJ1-1, with 10 bases aligning to TRBD1. V trimming: 4 bases; J trimming: 5 bases; junction bases outside the gene matches: 4. CDR1 is GTSNPN and CDR2 is SVGIG in the germline V gene (reference sequence). The CDR3 loop spans 13 amino acids. The CDR3 sequence: CAWTADRGTEAFF. DNA of the CDR3: TGTGCCTGGACCGCGGACAGGGGGACTGAAGCTTTCTTT. Full variable domain (rest looked up from reference TRBV30 and TRBJ1-1): SQTIHQWPATLVQPVGSPLSLECTVEGTSNPNLYWYRQAAGRGLQLLFYSVGIGQISSEVPQNLSASRPQDRQFILSSKKLLLSDSGFYLCAWTADRGTEAFFGQGTRLTVV.

The chain carries TRBV18 and TRBJ2-7; 7 bases fit TRBD1. The V and J ends lost 4 bases and 2 bases, in that order; junction bases with no gene match: 5. The CDR3 totals 14 residues. The germline CDR1 and CDR2 sequences are KGHSH and LQKENI. In nucleotides, the CDR3 is TGTGCCAGCTCACAACTAGGGGGCGCCTACGAGCAGTACTTC. Translating gives CASSQLGGAYEQYF.

This clone was counted only a few times. This rearrangement joins TRBV6-6 to TRBJ1-5; D perhaps matches TRBD1 (6 bases). Germline V gene sequence: CDR1 MNHNY, CDR2 SVGAGI (reference sequence). The CDR3 has 16 residues. V lost 5 bases to trimming and J lost 2 bases, with 16 bases between them. The CDR3 DNA follows: TGTGCCAGCAGTCGAACGGCAGGGGAAGGCAATCAGCCCCAGCATTTT. It codes for CASSRTAGEGNQPQHF.

V is TRBV15 and J is TRBJ1-2; D perhaps matches TRBD1 (6 bases). The CDR3 spans 14 residues. Trimming cost V 1 base and J 4 bases, with 10 bases left between them. Looked up from germline, CDR1 is LNHNV and CDR2 is YYDKDF (reference sequence). CDR3 bases: TGTGCCACCAGCAGAGTGGGGGCTGGCTATGGCTACACCTTC. It codes for CATSRVGAGYGYTF.